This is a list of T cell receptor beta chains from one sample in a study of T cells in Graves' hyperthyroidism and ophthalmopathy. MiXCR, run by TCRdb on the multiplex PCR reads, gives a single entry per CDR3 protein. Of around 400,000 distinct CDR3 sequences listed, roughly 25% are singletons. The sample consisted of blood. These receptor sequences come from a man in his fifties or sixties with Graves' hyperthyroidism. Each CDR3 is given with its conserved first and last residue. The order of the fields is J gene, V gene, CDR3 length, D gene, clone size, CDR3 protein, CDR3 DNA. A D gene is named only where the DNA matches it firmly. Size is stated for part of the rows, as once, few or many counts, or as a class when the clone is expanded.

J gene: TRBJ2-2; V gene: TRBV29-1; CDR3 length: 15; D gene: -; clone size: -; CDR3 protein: CSVSREFLGTGELFF; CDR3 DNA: TGCAGCGTTTCACGCGAGTTTTTAGGCACCGGGGAGCTGTTTTTT
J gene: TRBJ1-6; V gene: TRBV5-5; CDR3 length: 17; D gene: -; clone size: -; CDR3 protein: CASSLEALQGRNSPLHF; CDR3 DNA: TGTGCCAGCAGCTTGGAGGCATTACAGGGCAGAAACTCACCCCTCCACTTT
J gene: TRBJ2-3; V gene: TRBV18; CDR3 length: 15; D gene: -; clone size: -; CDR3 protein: CASSRQAASTDTQYF; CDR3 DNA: TGTGCCAGCTCACGGCAGGCGGCCAGCACAGATACGCAGTATTTT
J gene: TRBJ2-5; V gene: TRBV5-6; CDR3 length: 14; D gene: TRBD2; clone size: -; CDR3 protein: CASSPRGGARSWYF; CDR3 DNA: TGTGCCAGCAGCCCTCGGGGAGGGGCTCGGTCTTGGTACTTC
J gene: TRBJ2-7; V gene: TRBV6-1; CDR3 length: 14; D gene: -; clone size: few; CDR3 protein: CASSSPSEAYEQYF; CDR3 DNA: TGTGCCAGCAGTTCCCCCTCGGAAGCTTACGAGCAGTACTTC
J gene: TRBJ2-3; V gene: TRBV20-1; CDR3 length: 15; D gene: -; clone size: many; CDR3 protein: CSARDGRDSTDTQYF; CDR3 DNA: TGCAGTGCTAGAGATGGTCGGGATAGCACAGATACGCAGTATTTT
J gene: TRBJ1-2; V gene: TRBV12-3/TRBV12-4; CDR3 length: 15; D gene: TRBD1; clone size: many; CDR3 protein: CASSLGVTGDYGYTF; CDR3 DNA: TGTGCCAGCAGTTTGGGTGTGACAGGGGACTATGGCTACACCTTC
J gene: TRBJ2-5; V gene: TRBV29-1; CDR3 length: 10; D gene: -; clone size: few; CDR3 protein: CSAISETQYF; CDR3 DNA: TGCAGCGCAATTTCAGAGACCCAGTACTTC
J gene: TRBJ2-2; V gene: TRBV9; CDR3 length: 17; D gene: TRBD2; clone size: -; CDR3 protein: CASSVGTSGSRGGELFF; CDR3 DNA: TGTGCCAGCAGCGTTGGGACTAGCGGGAGCCGTGGCGGGGAGCTGTTTTTT
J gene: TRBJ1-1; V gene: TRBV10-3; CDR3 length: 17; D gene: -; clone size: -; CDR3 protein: CAISESPTTTVNTEAFF; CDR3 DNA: TGTGCCATCAGTGAGTCCCCAACTACGACAGTAAACACTGAAGCTTTCTTT
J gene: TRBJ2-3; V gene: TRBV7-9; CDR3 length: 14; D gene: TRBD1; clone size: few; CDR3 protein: CASSFRDSSDTQYF; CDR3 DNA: TGTGCCAGCAGCTTTCGGGACAGTTCAGATACGCAGTATTTT
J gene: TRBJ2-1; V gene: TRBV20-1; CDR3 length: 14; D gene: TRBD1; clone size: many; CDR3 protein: CSALTGERYNEQFF; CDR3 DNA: TGCAGTGCCCTAACAGGGGAACGCTACAATGAGCAGTTCTTC
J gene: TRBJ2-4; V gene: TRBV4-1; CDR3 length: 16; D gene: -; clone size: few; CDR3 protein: CASSHPDTGAKNIQYF; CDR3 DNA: TGCGCCAGCAGCCACCCGGACACTGGGGCCAAAAACATTCAGTACTTC
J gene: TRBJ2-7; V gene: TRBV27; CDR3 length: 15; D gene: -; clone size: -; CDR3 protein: CASSRIRGGITEQYF; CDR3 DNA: TGTGCCAGCAGTCGTATCAGGGGTGGCATTACTGAGCAGTACTTC
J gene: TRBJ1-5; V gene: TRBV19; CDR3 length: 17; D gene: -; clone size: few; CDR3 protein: CASSISGVGYSNQPQHF; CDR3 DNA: TGTGCCAGTAGTATTAGTGGGGTCGGATATAGCAATCAGCCCCAGCATTTT
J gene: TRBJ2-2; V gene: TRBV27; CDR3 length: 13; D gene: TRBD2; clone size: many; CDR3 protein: CASSLSGSGELFF; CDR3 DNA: TGTGCCAGCAGCTTAAGCGGGAGCGGGGAGCTGTTTTTT
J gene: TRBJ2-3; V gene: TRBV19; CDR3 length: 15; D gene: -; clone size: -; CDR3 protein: CASSMGGSGADTQYF; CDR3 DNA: TGTGCCAGTAGTATGGGCGGGTCGGGAGCAGATACGCAGTATTTT
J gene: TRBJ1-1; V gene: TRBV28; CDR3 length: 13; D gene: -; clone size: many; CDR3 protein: CASSQGLNTEAFF; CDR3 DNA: TGTGCCAGCAGTCAAGGGTTGAACACTGAAGCTTTCTTT
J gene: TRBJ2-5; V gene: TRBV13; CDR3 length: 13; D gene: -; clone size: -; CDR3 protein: CASVLQGSETQYF; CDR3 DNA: TGTGCCAGCGTCCTCCAGGGGTCGGAGACCCAGTACTTC
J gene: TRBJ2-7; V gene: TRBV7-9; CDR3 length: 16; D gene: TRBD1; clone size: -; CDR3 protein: CASSLGLQGDAYEQYF; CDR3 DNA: TGTGCCAGCAGCTTAGGCCTACAGGGGGATGCCTACGAGCAGTACTTC
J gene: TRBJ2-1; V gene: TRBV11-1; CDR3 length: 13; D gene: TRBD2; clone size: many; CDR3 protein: CASSLGEGAEQFF; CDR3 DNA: TGTGCCAGCAGCTTAGGGGAGGGTGCAGAGCAGTTCTTC
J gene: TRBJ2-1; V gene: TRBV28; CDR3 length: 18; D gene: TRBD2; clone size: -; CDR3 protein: CASSSPRFASGKYNEQFF; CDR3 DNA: TGTGCCAGCAGTTCGCCCAGGTTTGCTAGCGGGAAATACAATGAGCAGTTCTTC